These 3 T cell receptor beta chains originate from one sample sequenced in a study of T cell clonality in common variable immunodeficiency. Sequenced by immunoSEQ multiplex PCR; TCRdb stores in-frame clones only, minus some. The table lists approximately 81,000 clones, no singletons, with about 0.8% in the top ten. What was sequenced was peripheral blood mononuclear cells. These TCRs come from a person between 18 and 75 years old in good health.

This clone was recorded many times. The read gets to within 3 residues of the CDR3 end, and the germline J gene fills in the rest. The V call is TRBV7-6, the J call TRBJ2-3; D gene uncertain. V gave up 5 bases and J gave up 0 bases, with 6 bases separating them. This CDR3 is built from 13 residues. In germline, CDR1 is SGHVS, CDR2 FNYEAQ. The CDR3 spells CASSPLSTDTQYF. The CDR3 bases that were read are TGTGCCAGCAGCCCCTTAAGCACAGATACG.

There are many counts of this clone. From the germline J gene comes the end of the CDR3, since the read stops 3 residues before it. The V gene is TRBV20-1, the J gene TRBJ2-7; TRBD2 might be the D (5 bases). The CDR3 sequence is 14 residues long. CDR1 and CDR2 from the germline V gene are DFQATT and SNEGSKA (reference sequence). V lost 4 bases and J lost 0, with 13 bases in between. CDR3 DNA, as far as it was read: TGCAGTGCTACTAGCTTCCCTCACTCCTACGAG. It encodes CSATSFPHSYE. In full, the CDR3 reads CSATSFPHSYEQYF.

Ten or more counts support this clone. The read ends 3 residues before the CDR3 terminus; that terminus is restored from the germline J gene. This chain joins TRBV19 and TRBJ2-1; 7 bases agree with TRBD2. The CDR3 is 16 residues long. Germline values: CDR1 LNHDA, CDR2 SQIVND (reference sequence). V lost 4 bases to trimming and J lost 8 bases; unmatched junction nucleotides: 14. The CDR3 is CASSTFSSGKGHEQFF. The part of the CDR3 DNA that was read is TGTGCCAGTAGTACCTTTTCGAGCGGGAAAGGTCATGAG.